One sample yielded the 16 T cell receptor beta chains listed below, sequenced in a study of cytomegalovirus exposure and HLA in healthy donors. The PCR ran on 60 Vbeta and 13 Jbeta primers. Data came from immunoSEQ multiplex PCR; TCRdb stores just in-frame clones and leaves some out. The sample consists of 120,000 or so clones, 65% to 90% of them appearing once. Sequencing was done on a sample of PBMCs. These receptors all come from a man between 25 and 39 years old in good health and CMV-seronegative.

The chain combines TRBV6-1 with TRBJ2-6, with D perhaps TRBD2 (5 bases). Germline V gene data show CDR1 as MNHNS and CDR2 as SASEGT. The CDR3 is 14 residues long. V was pared by 8 bases and J by 0 bases, with 8 bases between. DNA for the CDR3: TGTGCCAGCGCGGGCAGCTCTGGGGCCAACGTCCTGACTTTC. It translates to CASAGSSGANVLTF.

The chain recombines TRBV6-5 with TRBJ1-5, with 9 bases lining up with TRBD1. Losses at the gene ends were 6 bases for V and 3 bases for J; bases not matched to a gene: 6. The CDR3 runs 15 residues. CDR1 and CDR2 (germline): MNHEY, SVGAGI. The CDR3 DNA follows: TGTGCCAGCAGCGTCACAGGGGGCTCCAATCAGCCCCAGCATTTT. Amino acids: CASSVTGGSNQPQHF.

The rearrangement uses TRBV9 and TRBJ2-5; 14 bases match TRBD2. The V gene's germline CDR1 is SGDLS and CDR2 YYNGEE. CDR3 length: 17 amino acids. Losses at the gene ends were 3 bases for V and 2 bases for J; bases not matched to a gene: 6. The CDR3: CASSGRLAGGAQETQYF. CDR3 DNA: TGTGCCAGCAGCGGGAGACTAGCGGGGGGGGCTCAAGAGACCCAGTACTTC.

This clone was observed a handful of times. The chain joins TRBV4-3 to TRBJ1-5; perhaps TRBD1 as D (5 bases). The CDR3 length is 16 residues. The V gene's germline CDR1 is LGHNA and CDR2 YSLEER. V was trimmed by 0 bases and J by 6 bases, leaving 15 bases between them. CDR3 amino acids: CASSQDPRTPLQPQHF. CDR3 nucleotide sequence: TGCGCCAGCAGCCAAGATCCAAGGACACCCCTTCAGCCCCAGCATTTT.

The J gene is TRBJ2-5, the V gene TRBV5-5; 7 bases are a match to TRBD2. Germline lookup yields CDR1 SGHKS and CDR2 YYEKEE (reference sequence). Trimming took 7 bases from V and 1 from J; bases not matched to a gene: 4. The CDR3 runs 13 residues. The CDR3 protein is CASAAGPQETQYF. The CDR3 DNA sequence: TGTGCCAGCGCAGCGGGGCCCCAAGAGACCCAGTACTTC. Combining the CDR3 with reference TRBV5-5 and TRBJ2-5 gives the whole variable domain DAGVTQSPTHLIKTRGQQVTLRCSPISGHKSVSWYQQVLGQGPQFIFQYYEKEERGRGNFPDRFSARQFPNYSSELNVNALLLGDSALYLCASAAGPQETQYFGPGTRLLVL.

V gene TRBV10-1 combines with J gene TRBJ2-7; 10 bases match TRBD1. V trimming: 5 bases; J trimming: 5 bases; junction bases outside the gene matches: 3. The CDR3 totals 13 residues. The germline gives CDR1 WNHNN, CDR2 SYGVQD (reference sequence). The CDR3 DNA reads TGCGCCAGCAGTCAGACAGGGGGCAACGAGCAGTACTTC. As protein: CASSQTGGNEQYF.

The chain links TRBV5-6 to TRBJ2-1; 13 bases map to TRBD2. Germline V gene sequence: CDR1 SGHDT, CDR2 YYEEEE. Trimming removed 3 bases from V and 0 bases from J; junction bases left unmatched: 6. The CDR3 runs 18 residues. The CDR3 loop reads CASSWGTSGASSYNEQFF. CDR3 bases: TGTGCCAGCAGCTGGGGGACTAGCGGGGCGAGCTCCTACAATGAGCAGTTCTTC.

The rearrangement joins TRBV6-1 to TRBJ1-1; 10 bases fit TRBD1. V was clipped by 4 bases and J by 4 bases; unmatched bases: 6. The CDR3 extends over 15 amino acids. Germline CDR1 reads MNHNS; CDR2 reads SASEGT. CDR3 in amino acids: CASSGWTGGVTEAFF. The CDR3 nucleotides read TGTGCCAGCAGTGGCTGGACAGGGGGAGTCACTGAAGCTTTCTTT.

This clone appeared a single time. The V call is TRBV7-2, the J call TRBJ2-7; 8 positions match TRBD1. The CDR3 is 16 amino acids. The germline CDR1 and CDR2 sequences are SGHTA and FQGNSA. The V and J ends lost 4 bases and 2 bases, in that order; junction bases with no gene match: 10. The CDR3 sequence is CASSSKSGTGPYEQYF. In DNA, the CDR3 is TGTGCCAGCAGCTCTAAATCCGGGACAGGACCCTACGAGCAGTACTTC.

The rearrangement links TRBV7-9 to TRBJ1-6, with D maybe TRBD1 (6 bases). Germline V gives CDR1 SEHNR, CDR2 FQNEAQ (reference sequence). CDR3 size: 14 residues. V was cut by 5 bases and J by 10 bases, with 15 bases left in between. CDR3 sequence: CASSQQGKGSPLHF. Written as DNA, the CDR3 is TGTGCCAGCAGCCAACAGGGTAAAGGCTCACCCCTCCACTTT. The full variable domain, with the rest looked up from reference TRBV7-9 and TRBJ1-6, is DTGVSQNPRHKITKRGQNVTFRCDPISEHNRLYWYRQTLGQGPEFLTYFQNEAQLEKSRLLSDRFSAERPKGSFSTLEIQRTEQGDSAMYLCASSQQGKGSPLHFGNGTRLTVT.

A single count supports this clone. The chain recombines TRBV7-9 with TRBJ1-1; D may be TRBD1 (5 bases). Germline CDR1 reads SEHNR; CDR2 reads FQNEAQ (reference sequence). V was cut by 8 bases and J by 5 bases, with 15 bases left in between. CDR3 length equals 13 residues. CDR3 residues: CASCETGGTEAFF. DNA for the CDR3: TGTGCCAGCTGCGAAACGGGGGGTACTGAAGCTTTCTTT.

V is TRBV7-7 and J is TRBJ2-1; TRBD1 agrees at 8 bases. This CDR3 spans 13 amino acids. The germline gives CDR1 SSHAT, CDR2 FNYEAQ (reference sequence). V lost 6 bases, J lost 5 bases, and 3 bases stayed unmatched. Here the CDR3 reads CASSTDRDNEQFF. CDR3 sequence (DNA): TGTGCCAGCAGTACGGACAGGGACAATGAGCAGTTCTTC.

The chain is built from TRBV19 and TRBJ1-2; 7 positions match TRBD1. CDR1 is LNHDA, CDR2 SQIVND, per germline (reference sequence). CDR3 size: 14 residues. J was trimmed by 2 bases and V by 2 bases; bases with no gene match: 2. CDR3 region: CASSITGVNYGYTF. In nucleotides, the CDR3 is TGTGCCAGTAGTATAACAGGGGTCAACTATGGCTACACCTTC.

The chain recombines TRBV7-9 with TRBJ2-7, with TRBD1 matching 10 bases. CDR3 length: 16 residues. Germline V gene sequence: CDR1 SEHNR, CDR2 FQNEAQ (reference sequence). J gave up 3 bases and V 2 bases, and 7 bases lay outside the gene matches. As DNA, the CDR3 is TGTGCCAGCAGCTTATGGCCCGGGGACAGGGGCTACGAGCAGTACTTC. As protein: CASSLWPGDRGYEQYF.

The rearrangement uses TRBV7-2 and TRBJ2-2; 8 positions match TRBD2. The CDR3 has 17 residues. CDR1 and CDR2 (germline): SGHTA, FQGNSA. J gave up 8 bases and V 5 bases, and 16 bases lay outside the gene matches. CDR3 region: CASSLGRAGAPPGELFF. CDR3 nucleotides: TGTGCCAGCAGCCTTGGAAGAGCGGGGGCCCCTCCGGGGGAGCTGTTTTTT.

This clone was seen once. The rearrangement links TRBV5-1 to TRBJ2-1, with D maybe TRBD2 (5 bases). The ends were cut back, 4 bases at V and 8 bases at J, with 13 bases in the middle. CDR3 length equals 13 residues. Germline assignment: CDR1 SGHRS and CDR2 YFSETQ. CDR3: CASSLAPEDEQFF. The CDR3, as DNA: TGCGCCAGCAGCCTAGCCCCGGAGGATGAGCAGTTCTTC.